Below, one T cell receptor (beta chain) is given with its context. The data were produced by immunoSEQ multiplex PCR, yet TCRdb's version contains in-frame clones alone and is incomplete. Of about 93,000 clones in the sample, 85% to 95% were seen once. This entry is derived from a study of T cell changes during pregnancy in multiple sclerosis. V was shortened by 2 bases and J by 7 bases, with 17 bases between the two germline ends. From germline, CDR1 is ENHRY and CDR2 SYGVKD. The CDR3 is 16 residues long. The clonotype comes from a female donor with multiple sclerosis, enrolled in a pregnancy study. Here the sequenced sample was peripheral blood, taken before pregnancy. The rearrangement joins TRBV10-3 to TRBJ2-2; possibly TRBD2 for D (6 bases). CDR3 sequence (DNA): TGTGCCATCAGTGAGAGGTCCGGGTTGGAGGGCGGGGAGCTGTTTTTT. This sequence encodes CAISERSGLEGGELFF.